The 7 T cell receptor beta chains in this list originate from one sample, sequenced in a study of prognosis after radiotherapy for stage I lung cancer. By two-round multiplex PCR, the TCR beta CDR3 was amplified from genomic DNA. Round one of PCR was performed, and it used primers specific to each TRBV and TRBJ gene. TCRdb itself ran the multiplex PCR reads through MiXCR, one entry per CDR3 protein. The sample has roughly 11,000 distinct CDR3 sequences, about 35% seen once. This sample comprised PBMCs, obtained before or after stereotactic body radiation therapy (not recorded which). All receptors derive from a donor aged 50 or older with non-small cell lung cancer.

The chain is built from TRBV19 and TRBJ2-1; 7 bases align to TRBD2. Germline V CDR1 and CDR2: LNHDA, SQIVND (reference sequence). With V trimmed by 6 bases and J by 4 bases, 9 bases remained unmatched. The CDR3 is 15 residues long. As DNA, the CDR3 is TGTGCCAGTAGACCTACTGGCGGGAGTTACAATGAGCAGTTCTTC. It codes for CASRPTGGSYNEQFF.

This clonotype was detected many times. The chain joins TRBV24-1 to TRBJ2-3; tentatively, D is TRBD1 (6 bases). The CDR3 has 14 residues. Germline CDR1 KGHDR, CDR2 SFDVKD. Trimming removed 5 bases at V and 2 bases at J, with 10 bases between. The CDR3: CATSVGDTTDTQYF. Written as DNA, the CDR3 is TGTGCCACCAGTGTCGGGGACACCACAGATACGCAGTATTTT.

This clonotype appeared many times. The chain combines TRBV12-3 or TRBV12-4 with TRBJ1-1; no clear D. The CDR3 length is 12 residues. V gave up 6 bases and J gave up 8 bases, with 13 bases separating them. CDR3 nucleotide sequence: TGTGCCAGCAGACCTCGAACAGCGGAAGCTTTCTTT. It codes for CASRPRTAEAFF.

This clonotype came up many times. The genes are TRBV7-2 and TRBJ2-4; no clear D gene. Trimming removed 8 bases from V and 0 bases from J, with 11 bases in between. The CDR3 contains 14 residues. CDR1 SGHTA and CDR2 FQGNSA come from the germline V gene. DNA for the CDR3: TGTGCCAGCTTCGAGGATCTAGCCAAAAACATTCAGTACTTC. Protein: CASFEDLAKNIQYF. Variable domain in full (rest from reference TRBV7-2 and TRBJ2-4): GAGVSQSPSNKVTEKGKDVELRCDPISGHTALYWYRQSLGQGLEFLIYFQGNSAPDKSGLPSDRFSAERTGGSVSTLTIQRTQQEDSAVYLCASFEDLAKNIQYFGAGTRLSVL.

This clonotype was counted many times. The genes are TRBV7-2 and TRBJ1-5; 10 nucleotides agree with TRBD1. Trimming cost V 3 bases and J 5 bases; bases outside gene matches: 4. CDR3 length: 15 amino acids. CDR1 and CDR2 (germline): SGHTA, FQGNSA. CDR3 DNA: TGTGCCAGCAGCTTCCCGGGACAGGGGTATCAGCCCCAGCATTTT. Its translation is CASSFPGQGYQPQHF.

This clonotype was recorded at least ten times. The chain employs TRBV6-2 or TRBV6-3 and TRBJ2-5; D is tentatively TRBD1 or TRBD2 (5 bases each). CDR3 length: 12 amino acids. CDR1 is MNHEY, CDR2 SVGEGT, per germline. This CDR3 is CASRGRQETQYF. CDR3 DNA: TGTGCATCGAGGGGACGACAAGAGACCCAGTACTTC.

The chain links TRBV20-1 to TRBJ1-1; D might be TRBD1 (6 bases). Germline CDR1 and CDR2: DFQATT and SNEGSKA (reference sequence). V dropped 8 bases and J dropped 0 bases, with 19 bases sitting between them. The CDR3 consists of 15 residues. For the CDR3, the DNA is TGCAGTCGAATGCCCAGGGGAACGATGAACACTGAAGCTTTCTTT. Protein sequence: CSRMPRGTMNTEAFF.